This record covers a single T cell receptor (beta chain). Its antigen remains unknown. The data originate from a study of graft-versus-host responses after intestinal transplantation. Across the whole study: Anti-thymocyte globulin was used for induction in all recipients, who then took tacrolimus and steroids for 2 to 4 years.

Method: immunoSEQ multiplex PCR; TCRdb's copy keeps in-frame clones and lacks some. The sample contains tens of thousands of clones, roughly 90% of which appear only once. Study-wide results and caveats: Early post-transplant HvG declines showed an association with peak circulating GvH clone levels.

The CDR3 sequence is 18 residues long. Germline CDR1 LGHNA, CDR2 YNFKEQ. V was trimmed by 0 bases and J by 4 bases, leaving 16 bases between them. The sample consisted of unstimulated CD4+ T cells sorted from spleen or lymph node cells, taken before intestinal transplant. The clonotype comes from a human donor who received an intestinal transplant. This chain joins TRBV4-2 and TRBJ1-6; the D gene is possibly TRBD1 (6 bases). The CDR3 DNA follows: TGTGCCAGCAGCCAAGATCGGGACACCCCAAGGTATAATTCACCCCTCCACTTT. Residues: CASSQDRDTPRYNSPLHF.